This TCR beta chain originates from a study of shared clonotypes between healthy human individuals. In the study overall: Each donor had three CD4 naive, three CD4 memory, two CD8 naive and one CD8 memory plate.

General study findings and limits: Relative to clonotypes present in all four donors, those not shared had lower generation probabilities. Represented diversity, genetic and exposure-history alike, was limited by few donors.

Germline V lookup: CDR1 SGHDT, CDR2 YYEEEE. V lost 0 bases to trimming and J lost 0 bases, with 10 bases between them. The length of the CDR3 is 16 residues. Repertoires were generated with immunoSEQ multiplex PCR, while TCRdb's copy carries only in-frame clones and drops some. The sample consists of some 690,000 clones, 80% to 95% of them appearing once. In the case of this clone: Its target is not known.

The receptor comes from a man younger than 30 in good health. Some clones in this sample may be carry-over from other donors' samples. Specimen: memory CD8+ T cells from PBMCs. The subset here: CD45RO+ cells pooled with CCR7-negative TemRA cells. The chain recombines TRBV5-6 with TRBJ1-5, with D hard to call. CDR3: CASSLETSNSNQPQHF. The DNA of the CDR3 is TGTGCCAGCAGCTTGGAGACAAGCAATAGCAATCAGCCCCAGCATTTT.